These 8 T cell receptor beta chains came from one sample sequenced in a study of T cell responses to AZD1222 COVID-19 vaccine. The data were produced by immunoSEQ multiplex PCR, yet TCRdb's version contains in-frame clones alone and is incomplete. Here the sample spans about 140,000 clones, more than 75% being singletons. The specimen comprised peripheral blood, sampled 28 days after the second AZD1222 dose. The source is an adult who received the AZD1222 COVID-19 vaccine.

The J gene is TRBJ2-1, the V gene TRBV27, with TRBD2 matching 10 bases. In germline, CDR1 is MNHEY, CDR2 SMNVEV (reference sequence). The ends lost 5 bases at V and 6 bases at J; junction bases unmatched: 10. There are 16 residues in the CDR3. In DNA, the CDR3 is TGTGCCAGCAGTCTAGAGGGGCTAGCGGGAGTCAATGAGCAGTTCTTC. This sequence encodes CASSLEGLAGVNEQFF.

The rearrangement uses TRBV6-5 and TRBJ1-1; no clear D gene. The CDR3 consists of 13 residues. Germline-derived CDR1 and CDR2 are MNHEY and SVGAGI. The V gene lost 6 bases and the J gene lost 4 bases, with 12 bases spanning the gap. The CDR3 loop is CASRRTRGTEAFF. DNA of the CDR3: TGTGCCAGCAGAAGGACGCGGGGCACTGAAGCTTTCTTT.

In DNA, the CDR3 is TGTGCCAGCAGAAGACAGGGGGGCTACGAGCAGTACTTC. This encodes CASRRQGGYEQYF. This rearrangement joins TRBV5-8 to TRBJ2-7, with TRBD1 identical over 9 bases. The CDR3 covers 13 residues. Germline V gene sequence: CDR1 SGHTS, CDR2 YDEGEE. Trimming cost V 5 bases and J 3 bases; bases outside gene matches: 3.

The chain combines TRBV30 with TRBJ1-2; D might be TRBD1 (5 bases). This CDR3 spans 13 amino acids. Germline assignment: CDR1 GTSNPN and CDR2 SVGIG (reference sequence). V lost 1 base and J lost 4, with 10 bases in between. CDR3 nucleotide sequence: TGTGCCTGGAGTGGGGGACGAAGCTATGGCTACACCTTC. This sequence encodes CAWSGGRSYGYTF.

The chain carries TRBV3-1 (or the pseudogene TRBV3-2) and TRBJ1-1, with TRBD1 identical over 7 bases. The CDR3 covers 14 residues. The germline V gene has CDR1 LGHDT and CDR2 YNNKEL (reference sequence). V shed 1 base and J 10 bases; nucleotides not matched to a gene: 9. CDR3 region: CASSQGQGWYGAFF. CDR3 nucleotide sequence: TGTGCCAGCAGCCAAGGACAGGGCTGGTACGGAGCTTTCTTT.

The gene calls are TRBV3-1 (or the pseudogene TRBV3-2) and TRBJ1-1; tentatively, D is TRBD1 (5 bases). CDR3 length: 14 amino acids. Trimming took 3 bases from V and 4 from J, leaving 12 bases between them. The germline V gene has CDR1 LGHDT and CDR2 YNNKEL (reference sequence). The DNA for the CDR3 is TGTGCCAGCAGCCAGGATGGACACAGCACTGAAGCTTTCTTT. This sequence encodes CASSQDGHSTEAFF.

The chain combines TRBV5-1 with TRBJ2-2; D not resolved. Deletions cut 0 bases from V and 0 bases from J, with 15 bases between. The germline V gene encodes CDR1 SGHRS and CDR2 YFSETQ. The CDR3 has 18 amino acids. CDR3: CASSLGRLPDTNTGELFF. The CDR3, as DNA: TGCGCCAGCAGCTTGGGCAGGCTCCCTGATACGAACACCGGGGAGCTGTTTTTT.

The DNA of the CDR3 is TGTGCCAGCAGCCACGGGGACAGGACTCCTGGAAACACCATATATTTT. It yields the protein CASSHGDRTPGNTIYF. J is TRBJ1-3 and V is TRBV5-4; 8 bases are shared with TRBD1. This CDR3 spans 16 amino acids. Germline CDR1 and CDR2: SGHNT and YYREEE (reference sequence). V dropped 4 bases and J dropped 2; count of bases not matched to a gene: 8.